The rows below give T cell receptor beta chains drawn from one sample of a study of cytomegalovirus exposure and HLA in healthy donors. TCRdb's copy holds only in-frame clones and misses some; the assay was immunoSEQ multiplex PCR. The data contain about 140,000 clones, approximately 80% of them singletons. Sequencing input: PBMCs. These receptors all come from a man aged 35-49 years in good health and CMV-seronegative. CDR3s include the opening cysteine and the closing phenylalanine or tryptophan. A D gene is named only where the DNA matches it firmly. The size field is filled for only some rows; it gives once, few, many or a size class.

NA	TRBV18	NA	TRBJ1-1	TGTGCCAGCTCATTTGGACAGATAAACATGAACACTGAAGCTTTCTTT	CASSFGQINMNTEAFF
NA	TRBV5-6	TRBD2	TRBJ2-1	TGTGCCAGCAGCCCGGGACTAGCGGGGGGGCCTGGGGTAGGCAATGAGCAGTTCTTC	CASSPGLAGGPGVGNEQFF
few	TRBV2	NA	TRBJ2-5	TGTGCCAGCAGTGGGGGCAACAGGGAGACCCAGTACTTC	CASSGGNRETQYF
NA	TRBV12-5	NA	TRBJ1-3	TGTGCTAGTGGTTTGGAACCGGGATTCTCTGGAAACACCATATATTTT	CASGLEPGFSGNTIYF
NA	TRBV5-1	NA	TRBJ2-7	TGCGCCAGCCGCGTCTCGGCGGACTCCGACTACGAGCAGTACTTC	CASRVSADSDYEQYF
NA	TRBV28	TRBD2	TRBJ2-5	TGTGCCAGCAGATGGGGGGGCCAAGAGACCCAGTACTTC	CASRWGGQETQYF
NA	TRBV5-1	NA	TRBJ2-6	TGCGCCAGCAGCTTTGGGACATTACACTCTGGGGCCAACGTCCTGACTTTC	CASSFGTLHSGANVLTF
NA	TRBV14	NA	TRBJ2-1	TGTGCCAGCAGCCAATTCGCGGGGCACAATGAGCAGTTCTTC	CASSQFAGHNEQFF
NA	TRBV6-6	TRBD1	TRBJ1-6	TGTGCCAGCAGTAGGGACAGTCGATCACCCCTCCACTTT	CASSRDSRSPLHF
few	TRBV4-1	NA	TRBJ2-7	TGCGCCAGCAGCCAAGATGACCGTAGCGGCTCCTACGAGCAGTACTTC	CASSQDDRSGSYEQYF
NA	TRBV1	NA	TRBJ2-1	TGCACCAGCAGCCCTAAACGGACTAGCGGGAGGGCTAATGAGCAGTTCTTC	CTSSPKRTSGRANEQFF